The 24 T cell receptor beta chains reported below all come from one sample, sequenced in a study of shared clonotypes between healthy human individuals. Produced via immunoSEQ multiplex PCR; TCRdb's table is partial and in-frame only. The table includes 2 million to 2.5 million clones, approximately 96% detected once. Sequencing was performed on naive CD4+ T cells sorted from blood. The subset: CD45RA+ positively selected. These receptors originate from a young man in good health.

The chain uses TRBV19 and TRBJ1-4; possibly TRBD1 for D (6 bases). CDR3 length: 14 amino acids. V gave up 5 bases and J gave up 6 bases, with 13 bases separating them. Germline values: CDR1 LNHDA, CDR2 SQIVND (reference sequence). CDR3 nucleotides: TGTGCCAGTAGTTCGGACAGTACTTATGAAAAACTGTTTTTT. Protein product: CASSSDSTYEKLFF. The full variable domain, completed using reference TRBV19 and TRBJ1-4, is DGGITQSPKYLFRKEGQNVTLSCEQNLNHDAMYWYRQDPGQGLRLIYYSQIVNDFQKGDIAEGYSVSREKKESFPLTVTSAQKNPTAFYLCASSSDSTYEKLFFGSGTQLSVL.

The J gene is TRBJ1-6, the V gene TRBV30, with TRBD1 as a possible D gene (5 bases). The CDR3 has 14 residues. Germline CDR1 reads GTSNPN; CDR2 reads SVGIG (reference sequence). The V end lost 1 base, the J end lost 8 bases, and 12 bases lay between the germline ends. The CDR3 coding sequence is TGTGCCTGGAGTGGGGGGGACCCATATTCACCCCTCCACTTT. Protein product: CAWSGGDPYSPLHF.

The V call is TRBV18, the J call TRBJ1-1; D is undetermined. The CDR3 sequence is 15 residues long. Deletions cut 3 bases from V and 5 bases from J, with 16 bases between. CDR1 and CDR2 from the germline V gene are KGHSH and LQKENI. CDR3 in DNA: TGTGCCAGCTCACCTAACCGGGATACACGAACTGAAGCTTTCTTT. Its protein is CASSPNRDTRTEAFF.

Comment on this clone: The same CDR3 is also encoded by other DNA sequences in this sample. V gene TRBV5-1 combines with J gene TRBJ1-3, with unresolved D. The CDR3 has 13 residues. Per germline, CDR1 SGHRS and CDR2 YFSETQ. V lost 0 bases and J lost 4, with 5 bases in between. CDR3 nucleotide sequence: TGCGCCAGCAGCTTGGAGGGAGGAAACACCATATATTTT. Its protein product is CASSLEGGNTIYF.

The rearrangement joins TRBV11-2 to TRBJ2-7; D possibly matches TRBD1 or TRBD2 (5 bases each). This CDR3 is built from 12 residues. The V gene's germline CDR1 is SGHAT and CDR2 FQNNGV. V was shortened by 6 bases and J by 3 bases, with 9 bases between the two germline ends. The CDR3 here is CASRGTVYEQYF. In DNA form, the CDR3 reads TGTGCCAGCAGGGGGACCGTCTACGAGCAGTACTTC.

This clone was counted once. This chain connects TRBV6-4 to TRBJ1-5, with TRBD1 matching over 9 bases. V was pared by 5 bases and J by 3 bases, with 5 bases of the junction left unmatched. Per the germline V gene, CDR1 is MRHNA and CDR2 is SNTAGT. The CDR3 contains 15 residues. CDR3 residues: CASSRTGDINQPQHF. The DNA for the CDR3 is TGTGCCAGCAGTCGGACAGGGGACATCAATCAGCCCCAGCATTTT.

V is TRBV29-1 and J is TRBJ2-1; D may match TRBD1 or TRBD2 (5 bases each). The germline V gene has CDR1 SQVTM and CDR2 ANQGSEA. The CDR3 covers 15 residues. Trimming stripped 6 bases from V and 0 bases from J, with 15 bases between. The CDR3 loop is CSVRLGASSYNEQFF. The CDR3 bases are TGCAGCGTACGACTCGGGGCGAGCTCCTACAATGAGCAGTTCTTC.

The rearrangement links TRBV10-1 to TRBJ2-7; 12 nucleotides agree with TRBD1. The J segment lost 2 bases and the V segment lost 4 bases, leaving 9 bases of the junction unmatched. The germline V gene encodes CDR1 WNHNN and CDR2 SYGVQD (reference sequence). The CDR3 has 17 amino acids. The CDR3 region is CASSGGLGQGATYEQYF. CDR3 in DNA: TGCGCCAGCAGTGGGGGACTGGGACAGGGGGCGACCTACGAGCAGTACTTC.

CDR3 region: CASSSRLAALYNEQFF. The CDR3 DNA is TGTGCCAGCAGCTCCCGACTAGCGGCACTCTACAATGAGCAGTTCTTC. The genes are TRBV9 and TRBJ2-1, with 9 positions matching TRBD2. Per the germline V gene, CDR1 is SGDLS and CDR2 is YYNGEE. Unmatched junction bases numbered 8, after V lost 4 bases and J lost 3 bases. The CDR3 runs 16 residues.

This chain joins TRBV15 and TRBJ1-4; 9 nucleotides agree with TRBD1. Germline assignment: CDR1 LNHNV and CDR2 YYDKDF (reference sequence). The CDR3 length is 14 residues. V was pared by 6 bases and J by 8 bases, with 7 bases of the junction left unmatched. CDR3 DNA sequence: TGTGCCACCAGTACGACAGGGGGGAGGGAAAAACTGTTTTTT. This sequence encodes CATSTTGGREKLFF.

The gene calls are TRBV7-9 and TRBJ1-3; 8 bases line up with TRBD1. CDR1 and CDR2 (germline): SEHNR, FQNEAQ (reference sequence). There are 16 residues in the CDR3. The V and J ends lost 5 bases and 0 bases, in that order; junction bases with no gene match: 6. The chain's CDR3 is CASSPQGGYSGNTIYF. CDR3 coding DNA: TGTGCCAGCAGCCCACAGGGGGGGTACTCTGGAAACACCATATATTTT.

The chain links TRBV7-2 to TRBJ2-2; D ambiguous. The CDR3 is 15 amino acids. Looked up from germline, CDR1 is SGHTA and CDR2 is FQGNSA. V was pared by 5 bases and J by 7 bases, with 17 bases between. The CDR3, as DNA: TGTGCCAGCAGCGCCACTACTTCCGCTATCGGGGAGCTGTTTTTT. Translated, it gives CASSATTSAIGELFF. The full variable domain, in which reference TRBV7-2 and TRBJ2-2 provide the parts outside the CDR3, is GAGVSQSPSNKVTEKGKDVELRCDPISGHTALYWYRQSLGQGLEFLIYFQGNSAPDKSGLPSDRFSAERTGGSVSTLTIQRTQQEDSAVYLCASSATTSAIGELFFGEGSRLTVL.

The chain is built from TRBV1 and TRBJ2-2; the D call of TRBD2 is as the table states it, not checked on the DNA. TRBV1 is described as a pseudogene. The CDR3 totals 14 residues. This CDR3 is CTSSQDTEPGELFF. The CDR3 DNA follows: TGCACCAGCAGCCAAGATACGGAGCCCGGGGAGCTGTTTTTT.

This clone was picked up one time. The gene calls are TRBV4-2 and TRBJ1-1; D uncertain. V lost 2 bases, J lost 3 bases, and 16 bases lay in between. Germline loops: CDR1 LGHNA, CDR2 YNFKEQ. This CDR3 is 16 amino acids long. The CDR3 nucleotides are TGTGCCAGCAGCCAAAAGGCAGGTGGGGTGCACACTGAAGCTTTCTTT. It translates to CASSQKAGGVHTEAFF.

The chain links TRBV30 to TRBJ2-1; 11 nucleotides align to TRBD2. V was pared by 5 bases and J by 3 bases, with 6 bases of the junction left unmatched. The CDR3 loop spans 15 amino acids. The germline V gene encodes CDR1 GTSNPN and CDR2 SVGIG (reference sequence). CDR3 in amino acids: CAWDPGLADYNEQFF. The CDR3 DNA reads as TGTGCCTGGGACCCGGGACTAGCGGACTACAATGAGCAGTTCTTC.

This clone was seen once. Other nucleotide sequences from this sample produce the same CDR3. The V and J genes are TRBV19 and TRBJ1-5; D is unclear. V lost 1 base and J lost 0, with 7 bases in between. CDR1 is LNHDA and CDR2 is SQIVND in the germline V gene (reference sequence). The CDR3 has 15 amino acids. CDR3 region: CASSIGAGSNQPQHF. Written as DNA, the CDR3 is TGTGCCAGTAGTATAGGGGCCGGTAGCAATCAGCCCCAGCATTTT.

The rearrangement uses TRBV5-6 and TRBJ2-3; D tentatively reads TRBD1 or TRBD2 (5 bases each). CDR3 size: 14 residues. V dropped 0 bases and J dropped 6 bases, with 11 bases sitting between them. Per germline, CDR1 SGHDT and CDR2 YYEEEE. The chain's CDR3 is CASSLAGARDTQYF. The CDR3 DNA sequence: TGTGCCAGCAGCTTGGCCGGGGCGCGGGATACGCAGTATTTT.

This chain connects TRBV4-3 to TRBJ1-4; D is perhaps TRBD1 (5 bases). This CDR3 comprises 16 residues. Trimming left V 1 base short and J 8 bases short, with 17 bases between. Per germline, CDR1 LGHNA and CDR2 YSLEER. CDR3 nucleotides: TGCGCCAGCAGCCAAGGGTCCGGGGGGGTCCGGGAAAAACTGTTTTTT. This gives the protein CASSQGSGGVREKLFF.

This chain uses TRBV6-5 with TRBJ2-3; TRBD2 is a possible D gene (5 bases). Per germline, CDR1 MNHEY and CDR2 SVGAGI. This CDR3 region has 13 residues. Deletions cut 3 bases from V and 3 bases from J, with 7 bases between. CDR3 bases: TGTGCCAGCAGTTATCTAGCAACAGATACGCAGTATTTT. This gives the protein CASSYLATDTQYF.

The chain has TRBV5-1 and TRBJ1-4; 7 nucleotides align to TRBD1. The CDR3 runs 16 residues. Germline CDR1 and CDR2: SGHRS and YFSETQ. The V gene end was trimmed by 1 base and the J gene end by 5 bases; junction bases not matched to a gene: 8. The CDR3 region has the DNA TGCGCCAGCAGCTTGTCGGGACAGTCTTTGAATGAAAAACTGTTTTTT. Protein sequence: CASSLSGQSLNEKLFF.

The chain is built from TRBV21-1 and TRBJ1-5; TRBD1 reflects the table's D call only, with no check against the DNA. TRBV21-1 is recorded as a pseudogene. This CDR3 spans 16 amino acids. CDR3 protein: CASSSRTGDKDQPQHF. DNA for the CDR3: TGTGCCAGCAGCAGCAGGACAGGGGATAAGGATCAGCCCCAGCATTTT.

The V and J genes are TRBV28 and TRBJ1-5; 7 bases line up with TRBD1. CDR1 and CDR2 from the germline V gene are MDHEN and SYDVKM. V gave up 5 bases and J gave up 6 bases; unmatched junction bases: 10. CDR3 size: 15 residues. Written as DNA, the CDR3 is TGTGCCAGCAGTCACCCTGGGACAGTCACTCAGCCCCAGCATTTT. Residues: CASSHPGTVTQPQHF. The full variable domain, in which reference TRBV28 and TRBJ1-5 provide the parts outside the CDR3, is DVKVTQSSRYLVKRTGEKVFLECVQDMDHENMFWYRQDPGLGLRLIYFSYDVKMKEKGDIPEGYSVSREKKERFSLILESASTNQTSMYLCASSHPGTVTQPQHFGDGTRLSIL.

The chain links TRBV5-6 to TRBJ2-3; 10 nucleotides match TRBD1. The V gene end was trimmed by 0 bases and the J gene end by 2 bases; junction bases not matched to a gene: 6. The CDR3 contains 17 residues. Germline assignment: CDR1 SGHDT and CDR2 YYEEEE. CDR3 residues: CASSLAAGTGVTDTQYF. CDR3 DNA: TGTGCCAGCAGCTTGGCCGCCGGGACAGGGGTCACAGATACGCAGTATTTT.

Written as DNA, the CDR3 is TGTGCCAGCAGTGGTAACGGGGGAGAGACCCAGTACTTC. It yields the protein CASSGNGGETQYF. The chain couples TRBV2 to TRBJ2-5; D perhaps matches TRBD2 (6 bases). CDR3 length: 13 amino acids. The ends were cut back, 4 bases at V and 4 bases at J, with 10 bases in the middle. CDR1 and CDR2 from the germline V gene are SNHLY and FYNNEI.